A selection of T cell receptor beta chains follows, all from one sample in a study of identical twins. One entry per CDR3 protein results from TCRdb running MiXCR on the 5' RACE reads. The profile shows approximately 700,000 distinct CDR3 sequences, 15% to 20% of them singletons. These same data were also listed under a study on T cells expressing NK-cell markers.

Specimen: PBMCs. Receptors were obtained from a woman aged 18-29 years in good health. Both conserved end residues are part of each CDR3. A D gene is named only where the DNA matches it firmly. A clone size is listed for some rows: how often the clone was seen (once, few, many), or a class if it is expanded.

NA,TRBV12-3/TRBV12-4,TRBJ2-5,NA,TGTGCCAGCAGTTCAGACTGGATCCAAGAGACCCAGTACTTC,CASSSDWIQETQYF
NA,TRBV12-3/TRBV12-4,TRBJ2-2,few,TGTGCCAGCACCCCCAACACCGGGGAGCTGTTTTTT,CASTPNTGELFF
TRBD2,TRBV4-3,TRBJ2-3,few,TGCGCCAGCAGCCAATTTCCCTCAGCGGGGAGATACACAGATACGCAGTATTTT,CASSQFPSAGRYTDTQYF
NA,TRBV10-3,TRBJ2-5,NA,TGTGCCACCTCAGGAGGGGATCAAGAGACCCAGTACTTC,CATSGGDQETQYF
NA,TRBV6-4,TRBJ2-2,few,TGTGCCAGCAGCCCCACCGGGACGGGGAACACCGGGGAGCTGTTTTTT,CASSPTGTGNTGELFF
NA,TRBV7-2,TRBJ2-1,many,TGTGCCAGCAGCCTCGGGGGGCGGGTCAATGAGCAGTTCTTC,CASSLGGRVNEQFF
NA,TRBV10-3,TRBJ1-1,NA,TGTGCCATCACCGGGGCCCTGAACACTGAAGCTTTCTTT,CAITGALNTEAFF
NA,TRBV11-2,TRBJ2-7,few,TGTGCCAGCAGCTTAGGCTACAGGGCAACGGCCTACGAGCAGTACTTC,CASSLGYRATAYEQYF
NA,TRBV12-3/TRBV12-4,TRBJ1-5,many,TGTGCCAGCAAGGGGTATGGGAATCAGCCCCAGCATTTT,CASKGYGNQPQHF
NA,TRBV12-3/TRBV12-4,TRBJ2-4,few,TGTGCCAGCAGTTTTACCGGGGTACCAAACATTCAGTACTTC,CASSFTGVPNIQYF
NA,TRBV2,TRBJ1-1,NA,TGTGCCAGCAGTGATAGGGCGTCGGACACTGAAGCTTTCTTT,CASSDRASDTEAFF
TRBD2,TRBV6-2/TRBV6-3,TRBJ2-3,few,TGTGCCAGCGTAGCGGGGGGAAGCACAGATACGCAGTATTTT,CASVAGGSTDTQYF
NA,TRBV5-1,TRBJ2-6,NA,TGCGCCAGCAGCCAGGGAATCTCTGGGGCCAACGTCCTGACTTTC,CASSQGISGANVLTF
NA,TRBV6-1,TRBJ1-2,NA,TGTGCCAGCAGTGAACCTTACACGGGTGGCTACACCTTC,CASSEPYTGGYTF
NA,TRBV5-1,TRBJ2-3,many,TGCGCCAGCAGCATGGCCAAAAGCACAGATACGCAGTATTTT,CASSMAKSTDTQYF
NA,TRBV20-1,TRBJ1-4,NA,TGCAGTGCCCCATTCCGGGGGCGCTGGGAAAAACTGTTTTTT,CSAPFRGRWEKLFF
TRBD2,TRBV9,TRBJ2-3,NA,TGTGCCAGCAGCGTAGCGGCTAGCGGGAGAGGGACAGATACGCAGTATTTT,CASSVAASGRGTDTQYF
TRBD2,TRBV6-1,TRBJ2-5,few,TGTGCCAGCAGTGAATTTTGGGGTAGCGGGGTAACCCAGTACTTC,CASSEFWGSGVTQYF
TRBD2,TRBV5-1,TRBJ2-1,NA,TGCGCCAGCAGCTTAAGCGGGGGGTTCGGAGGGAATGAGCAGTTCTTC,CASSLSGGFGGNEQFF
TRBD2,TRBV6-2/TRBV6-3,TRBJ2-1,NA,TGTGCCAGCAGTCGAACTAGCGGGAGCAGCATAAGCTCCTACAATGAGCAGTTCTTC,CASSRTSGSSISSYNEQFF
NA,TRBV4-1,TRBJ2-1,few,TGCGCCAGCAGCCAAGTACTAGGACAGTACAATGAGCAGTTCTTC,CASSQVLGQYNEQFF
TRBD2,TRBV9,TRBJ2-3,many,TGTGCCAGCTCCGTAGCGGGGGGGAGCACAGATACGCAGTATTTT,CASSVAGGSTDTQYF
NA,TRBV25-1,TRBJ2-7,many,TGTGCCAGCAGTGAAATTTACGAGCAGTACTTC,CASSEIYEQYF
NA,TRBV25-1,TRBJ2-7,NA,TGTGCCAGCAGCGTAGGGGTAGAATACGAGCAGTACTTC,CASSVGVEYEQYF
TRBD2,TRBV7-2,TRBJ2-3,NA,TGTGCCAGCAGCCCAGGGAGACTAGCCCGCACAGATACGCAGTATTTT,CASSPGRLARTDTQYF
TRBD2,TRBV6-1,TRBJ2-5,NA,TGTGCCAGCAGCCCCTACCCTAGCGGGGGGGCCCAAGAGACCCAGTACTTC,CASSPYPSGGAQETQYF
TRBD1,TRBV25-1,TRBJ1-2,few,TGTGCCAGCAGTGAATATATCGACAGGGAGGGTGGCTACACCTTC,CASSEYIDREGGYTF
NA,TRBV20-1,TRBJ1-2,few,TGCAGTGCTAGGCGTAGCACGCCGGGCTACACCTTC,CSARRSTPGYTF
NA,TRBV9,TRBJ2-3,NA,TGTGCCAGCAGCGTAGGGGCAAGGCTAGACACAGATACGCAGTATTTT,CASSVGARLDTDTQYF
NA,TRBV12-3/TRBV12-4,TRBJ1-2,few,TGTGCCAGCCATGGGCGCGGGTTTGGCTACACCTTC,CASHGRGFGYTF
NA,TRBV7-8,TRBJ2-1,few,TGTGCCAGCAGCTTAGGTCCCGGGAGTGGTGAGCAGTTCTTC,CASSLGPGSGEQFF
TRBD2,TRBV20-1,TRBJ2-1,NA,TGCAGTGCTAGACCAAGCGGGAGATACTACAATGAGCAGTTCTTC,CSARPSGRYYNEQFF
NA,TRBV6-5,TRBJ1-6,NA,TGTGCCAGCGGCGTGGGTTCACCCCTCCACTTT,CASGVGSPLHF
TRBD2,TRBV7-2,TRBJ2-5,NA,TGTGCCAGCAGCTTACTTTATGGGAGGGCCGGGGAGACCCAGTACTTC,CASSLLYGRAGETQYF
NA,TRBV29-1,TRBJ2-7,few,TGCAGCGTTGGAGGACCGGCCGTGGACGAGCAGTACTTC,CSVGGPAVDEQYF
NA,TRBV10-3,TRBJ2-3,few,TGTGCCATCAGTGACCCGACTAGACTAGATACGCAGTATTTT,CAISDPTRLDTQYF
TRBD2,TRBV6-1,TRBJ2-3,few,TGTGCCACCCGGGAGGGCGGTGGCACAGATACGCAGTATTTT,CATREGGGTDTQYF
NA,TRBV12-3/TRBV12-4,TRBJ2-7,few,TGTGCCACCCAGGGGTCCTCCTACGAGCAGTACTTC,CATQGSSYEQYF
TRBD1,TRBV2,TRBJ2-7,NA,TGTGCCAGCACGGACAGGGGGCAGTACGAGCAGTACTTC,CASTDRGQYEQYF
NA,TRBV20-1,TRBJ1-2,NA,TGCAGTGGGGGCTATGGCTACACCTTC,CSGGYGYTF
NA,TRBV7-8,TRBJ2-1,many,TGTGCCAGCAGAAGTAGCAGAAATGAGCAGTTCTTC,CASRSSRNEQFF
TRBD2,TRBV27,TRBJ2-1,few,TGTGCCAGCAGTCCCCCCCGAGTTTTTAGCGGGAGCAATGAGCAGTTCTTC,CASSPPRVFSGSNEQFF
NA,TRBV6-2/TRBV6-3,TRBJ1-1,few,TGTGCCAGCAGCCTTCGCCCCACATGGTGGGACACTGAAGCTTTCTTT,CASSLRPTWWDTEAFF
NA,TRBV9,TRBJ2-7,NA,TGTGCCAGCAGCGTAGAGGACTCCTACGAGCAGTACTTC,CASSVEDSYEQYF
NA,TRBV15,TRBJ1-5,many,TGTGCCACCAGCAGAGAAAATCAGCCCCAGCATTTT,CATSRENQPQHF
TRBD2,TRBV12-3/TRBV12-4,TRBJ2-1,NA,TGTGCCAGCAGTTTATGGGGGGGAGATGAGCAGTTCTTC,CASSLWGGDEQFF
TRBD2,TRBV10-3,TRBJ2-3,NA,TGTGCCATCAGTACCGGGACTAGGAGCACAGATACGCAGTATTTT,CAISTGTRSTDTQYF
TRBD1,TRBV4-3,TRBJ2-7,NA,TGCGCCAGCAGCCAAGACGACAGGGGTTCCTCCTACGAGCAGTACTTC,CASSQDDRGSSYEQYF
NA,TRBV29-1,TRBJ2-3,NA,TGCAGCGTGCCGGGGGGTTTCGGGGGCGCAGATACGCAGTATTTT,CSVPGGFGGADTQYF